The 17 T cell receptor beta chains given below trace back to one sample, sequenced in a study of blood T cells in healthy people across ages. Next came a second PCR, run for about 7 to 12 cycles, which used a sample-barcoded 5' primer along with a J-beta primer mix. TCRdb reprocessed the 5' RACE reads with MiXCR, giving one entry per CDR3 protein. The sample records 800,000 to 1,300,000 distinct CDR3 sequences, around 25% being singletons. Another study also made use of these data, one on T cells of mothers and their children.

Material: blood. The receptors were gathered from a girl aged 2 to 9 in good health.

The chain employs TRBV7-2 and TRBJ2-5; a possible D gene is TRBD2 (5 bases). Germline V gene data show CDR1 as SGHTA and CDR2 as FQGNSA. The CDR3 runs 15 residues. Trimming pared 5 bases from V and 3 bases from J, leaving 16 bases between. The chain's CDR3 is CASSTSGGTEETQYF. CDR3 in DNA: TGTGCCAGCAGCACATCCGGAGGAACCGAAGAGACCCAGTACTTC.

The chain combines TRBV12-3 or TRBV12-4 with TRBJ1-5; no clear D. V was pared by 4 bases and J by 3 bases, with 16 bases between. CDR3 size: 16 residues. For the CDR3, the DNA is TGTGCCAGCAGTTCAAGGCCTTTGGGCCCCAATCAGCCCCAGCATTTT. Its translation is CASSSRPLGPNQPQHF.

The V and J genes are TRBV29-1 and TRBJ2-1, with D possibly matching TRBD1 (5 bases). CDR1 is SQVTM, CDR2 ANQGSEA, per germline. The V and J ends lost 5 bases and 7 bases respectively, with 12 bases between them. This CDR3 is built from 12 residues. The CDR3 reads CSVYWQGNEQFF. DNA of the CDR3: TGCAGCGTTTATTGGCAGGGAAATGAGCAGTTCTTC.

There are a few counts of this clonotype. The chain combines TRBV5-6 with TRBJ2-4; D is perhaps TRBD1 (6 bases). The germline V gene has CDR1 SGHDT and CDR2 YYEEEE. V shed 7 bases and J shed 2 bases, with 22 bases lying between them. There are 17 residues in the CDR3. For the CDR3, the DNA is TGTGCCAGCTTCATCGGATCAGGGGAGATAACCAAAAACATTCAGTACTTC. This encodes CASFIGSGEITKNIQYF.

This clonotype was observed a single time. A much larger clone differs by one base, so this may be a read error. V gene TRBV28 combines with J gene TRBJ1-4; 7 bases map to TRBD1. V dropped 3 bases and J dropped 7; count of bases not matched to a gene: 8. Germline assignment: CDR1 MDHEN and CDR2 SYDVKM. The CDR3 length is 15 residues. In DNA, the CDR3 is TGTGCCAGCAGTTTTAGGCACAGGGGTAGTGAAAAACTGTTTTTT. Protein sequence: CASSFRHRGSEKLFF.

The chain has TRBV7-8 and TRBJ2-7; no clear D. V was pared by 1 base and J by 2 bases, with 12 bases between. Per the germline V gene, CDR1 is SGHVS and CDR2 is FQNEAQ. This CDR3 contains 15 residues. The CDR3 region has the DNA TGTGCCAGCAGCTTAGGAGGTGAGGACCCCTACGAGCAGTACTTC. Amino acid sequence: CASSLGGEDPYEQYF.

V gene TRBV12-3 or TRBV12-4 combines with J gene TRBJ2-5; D is undetermined. This CDR3 has 16 residues. Between the trimmed V and J ends, which lost 0 bases and 5 bases, there was a span of 16 bases. The CDR3 loop is CASSLAEVQSPETQYF. CDR3 nucleotides: TGTGCCAGCAGTTTAGCGGAAGTCCAGTCGCCGGAGACCCAGTACTTC.

In its sample, this clonotype was seen a few times. V and J are TRBV5-1 and TRBJ1-1; TRBD1 aligns across 7 bases. Germline lookup yields CDR1 SGHRS and CDR2 YFSETQ. V trimming: 3 bases; J trimming: 5 bases; junction bases outside the gene matches: 7. This CDR3 is 14 amino acids long. CDR3 sequence: CASSSTGEGTEAFF. The CDR3 nucleotides are TGCGCCAGCAGCTCTACAGGGGAGGGAACTGAAGCTTTCTTT.

The sample holds many counts of this clonotype. This CDR3 reads CASSRYGHEQYF. In nucleotides, the CDR3 is TGTGCCAGCAGCCGCTACGGGCACGAGCAGTACTTC. The chain combines TRBV6-5 with TRBJ2-7, with D uncertain. V lost 6 bases and J 5 bases, leaving 11 bases between the germline ends. The CDR3 has 12 residues. CDR1 is MNHEY and CDR2 is SVGAGI in the germline V gene.

The CDR3 nucleotides read TGTGCCAGCAGGGAAGGGAGGGCTTCGATACGGCAGTACTTC. This translates into CASREGRASIRQYF. The chain employs TRBV28 and TRBJ2-7, with TRBD2 matching 7 bases. Per germline, CDR1 MDHEN and CDR2 SYDVKM. The CDR3 is 14 residues long. Unmatched junction bases numbered 14, after V lost 6 bases and J lost 9 bases.

This clonotype has a handful of counts. This chain uses TRBV19 with TRBJ2-3; perhaps TRBD1 as D (5 bases). The V end lost 5 bases, the J end lost 0 bases, and 15 bases lay between the germline ends. Germline V CDR1 and CDR2: LNHDA, SQIVND (reference sequence). This CDR3 contains 16 residues. The CDR3 coding sequence is TGTGCCAGTAGTGAACGACAGTCCGATAGCACAGATACGCAGTATTTT. Amino acid sequence: CASSERQSDSTDTQYF.

This clonotype was counted between two and nine times. The chain recombines TRBV4-3 with TRBJ2-7; D possibly corresponds to TRBD2 (5 bases). Trimming removed 0 bases at V and 4 bases at J, with 16 bases between. The CDR3 runs to 16 residues. The germline V gene has CDR1 LGHNA and CDR2 YSLEER. The CDR3 reads CASSQDPVGLSYEQYF. The CDR3 bases are TGCGCCAGCAGCCAAGATCCGGTTGGACTTTCATACGAGCAGTACTTC.

The chain combines TRBV5-5 with TRBJ2-5, with D possibly TRBD2 on 6 matching bases. V gave up 4 bases and J gave up 2 bases, with 15 bases separating them. The CDR3 is 15 amino acids. The germline V gene has CDR1 SGHKS and CDR2 YYEKEE (reference sequence). CDR3 sequence reads: CASSKGTVIQETQYF. The CDR3 nucleotides read TGTGCCAGCAGCAAAGGGACTGTGATTCAAGAGACCCAGTACTTC. The full variable domain, completed using reference TRBV5-5 and TRBJ2-5, is DAGVTQSPTHLIKTRGQQVTLRCSPISGHKSVSWYQQVLGQGPQFIFQYYEKEERGRGNFPDRFSARQFPNYSSELNVNALLLGDSALYLCASSKGTVIQETQYFGPGTRLLVL.

J is TRBJ2-5 and V is TRBV6-5, with TRBD2 matching 13 bases. Trimming cost V 0 bases and J 4 bases; bases outside gene matches: 5. The CDR3 has 17 amino acids. Germline CDR1 MNHEY, CDR2 SVGAGI. As DNA, the CDR3 is TGTGCCAGCAGTTACTCAGGACTAGCGGGAGTGGTAGAGACCCAGTACTTC. This encodes CASSYSGLAGVVETQYF.

V usage is TRBV5-1 and J usage is TRBJ1-1; D possibly corresponds to TRBD1 (6 bases). Germline values: CDR1 SGHRS, CDR2 YFSETQ. V was trimmed by 1 base and J by 1 base, leaving 11 bases between them. CDR3 length: 15 amino acids. CDR3 DNA: TGCGCCAGCAGCTTGTGGGACACCCAGAACACTGAAGCTTTCTTT. Translation: CASSLWDTQNTEAFF.

Note on this clonotype: The junction departs from germline at one end; a sequencing error may be responsible. The chain links TRBV29-1 to TRBJ2-5, with 8 bases lining up with TRBD2. Germline loops: CDR1 SQVTM, CDR2 ANQGSEA. The CDR3 spans 18 residues. The CDR3 DNA follows: TGCAGCGTTGAAGATTCATTCGATAGCGGGACGCCACAAGAGACCCAGTATTTC. Translated: CSVEDSFDSGTPQETQYF. Looking up the rest from reference TRBV29-1 and TRBJ2-5 gives the full variable domain: SAVISQKPSRDICQRGTSLTIQCQVDSQVTMMFWYRQQPGQSLTLIATANQGSEATYESGFVIDKFPISRPNLTFSTLTVSNMSPEDSSIYLCSVEDSFDSGTPQETQYFGPGTRLLVL.

The chain combines TRBV12-3 or TRBV12-4 with TRBJ2-1; D possibly matches TRBD1 or TRBD2 (5 bases each). CDR3 length: 13 residues. The V gene lost 3 bases and the J gene lost 7 bases, with 10 bases spanning the gap. In nucleotides, the CDR3 is TGTGCCAGCAGTTTCTCCAGGGAGAATGAGCAGTTCTTC. The encoded protein is CASSFSRENEQFF.